This T cell receptor (beta chain) is drawn from a study of STAT3 mutations in large granular lymphocyte leukemia. Study context: Over half of T-LGLL patients had one or more immunosuppressive regimens. Study observations and caveats: At least one immunodominant TCR beta clonotype appeared in every T-cell large granular lymphocyte leukemia patient. No sample exists from the first appearance of each clone. TCR clonotype switching after therapy occurred in about 35% of the 18 patients.

Remarks on this clone: Its target is unknown.

Each sample's TCRbeta library yielded on average about 38,000 productive templates. Only in-frame clones appear in the TCRdb table, and some are missing; sequencing was by immunoSEQ multiplex PCR. The table has about 24,000 clones, 85% to 95% seen once. V was shortened by 5 bases and J by 7 bases, with 6 bases between the two germline ends. There are 12 residues in the CDR3. The V gene's germline CDR1 is SEHNR and CDR2 FQNEAQ (reference sequence). The genes are TRBV7-9 and TRBJ1-6; D uncertain. Sample: peripheral blood mononuclear cells. This TCR was recovered from a man aged 40-49 years with T-cell large granular lymphocyte leukemia. Some clones in this sample may be carry-over from other donors' samples. The CDR3, as DNA: TGTGCCAGCAGCCTCGGGAATTCACCCCTCCACTTT. Protein sequence: CASSLGNSPLHF.